The 14 T cell receptor beta chains below were found in one sample sequenced in a study of blood T cell repertoires in COVID-19. Only in-frame clones appear in the TCRdb table, and some are missing; sequencing was by immunoSEQ multiplex PCR. The sample carries 200,000 to 300,000 clones, about 89% recorded once. Source material: peripheral blood. The receptor source for this set is a woman aged 45-65 years with acute or convalescent COVID-19.

The V and J genes are TRBV5-1 and TRBJ1-3; the D gene is possibly TRBD1 (5 bases). CDR1 and CDR2 (germline): SGHRS, YFSETQ. This CDR3 has 15 residues. The V gene lost 3 bases and the J gene lost 2 bases, with 12 bases spanning the gap. The CDR3 reads CASSSTASTGNTIYF. CDR3 in DNA: TGCGCCAGCAGCTCGACAGCAAGCACTGGAAACACCATATATTTT.

CDR3 sequence: CASSVGPPLAGGYNEQFF. The CDR3 nucleotides read TGTGCCAGCAGCGTAGGTCCCCCACTAGCGGGGGGCTACAATGAGCAGTTCTTC. This chain joins TRBV9 and TRBJ2-1; TRBD2 matches at 12 bases. Per germline, CDR1 SGDLS and CDR2 YYNGEE. Trimming cost V 0 bases and J 3 bases; bases outside gene matches: 7. This CDR3 contains 18 residues.

This chain connects TRBV14 to TRBJ1-6; D not resolved. The CDR3 has 13 residues. Between the trimmed V and J ends, which lost 0 bases and 9 bases, there was a span of 6 bases. Germline-derived CDR1 and CDR2 are SGHDN and FVKESK. CDR3 coding DNA: TGTGCCAGCAGCCAAGATCTCGGTTCACCCCTCCACTTT. It yields the protein CASSQDLGSPLHF. Full variable domain (rest looked up from reference TRBV14 and TRBJ1-6): EAGVTQFPSHSVIEKGQTVTLRCDPISGHDNLYWYRRVMGKEIKFLLHFVKESKQDESGMPNNRFLAERTGGTYSTLKVQPAELEDSGVYFCASSQDLGSPLHFGNGTRLTVT.

This clone has a single count. The CDR3 protein is CASSPRQGSIDEQYF. As DNA, the CDR3 is TGCGCCAGCAGTCCCCGACAGGGATCTATAGACGAGCAGTACTTC. The V and J genes are TRBV10-2 and TRBJ2-7; 7 bases line up with TRBD1. Germline-derived CDR1 and CDR2 are WSHSY and SAAADI. This CDR3 has 15 residues. The V gene end was trimmed by 5 bases and the J gene end by 5 bases; junction bases not matched to a gene: 12.

The V and J genes are TRBV4-1 and TRBJ1-1; 8 nucleotides agree with TRBD1. Germline V gives CDR1 MGHRA, CDR2 YSYEKL. J was trimmed by 1 base and V by 2 bases; bases with no gene match: 3. The CDR3 is made up of 15 amino acids. This CDR3 is CASSQFGTGNTEAFF. DNA of the CDR3: TGCGCCAGCAGCCAATTTGGGACAGGGAACACTGAAGCTTTCTTT.

This clone was seen once. The V gene is TRBV25-1, the J gene TRBJ1-4; D might be TRBD1 (5 bases). Trimming left V 5 bases short and J 4 bases short, with 11 bases between. CDR3 length equals 14 residues. Per the germline V gene, CDR1 is MGHDK and CDR2 is SYGVNS. CDR3 sequence (DNA): TGTGCCAGCAGTTTCGGGGGGAATAATGAAAAACTGTTTTTT. This gives the protein CASSFGGNNEKLFF.

Worth noting for this clone: The sample has other DNA sequences that encode this CDR3 too. The J gene is TRBJ2-1, the V gene TRBV7-3, with D perhaps TRBD2 (6 bases). Per germline, CDR1 SGHTA and CDR2 FQGTGA. V lost 4 bases and J lost 1, with 11 bases in between. This CDR3 is built from 15 residues. CDR3 protein: CASSSLAGSYNEQFF. CDR3 DNA: TGTGCCAGCAGCTCCTTGGCGGGGTCCTACAATGAGCAGTTCTTC.

V and J are TRBV5-8 and TRBJ1-2; 9 nucleotides match TRBD1. Germline-derived CDR1 and CDR2 are SGHTS and YDEGEE. J was trimmed by 6 bases and V by 4 bases; bases with no gene match: 7. The CDR3 runs 14 residues. CDR3 sequence: CASSAGTGRNGYTF. The CDR3 DNA reads as TGTGCCAGCAGCGCAGGGACAGGGAGAAATGGCTACACCTTC.

DNA for the CDR3: TGCAGCGTTGTCCCAAACAGGGGGAATGTGGATGGCTACACCTTC. This encodes CSVVPNRGNVDGYTF. The genes are TRBV29-1 and TRBJ1-2, with 8 bases matching TRBD1. The CDR3 contains 15 residues. Losses at the gene ends were 4 bases for V and 6 bases for J; bases not matched to a gene: 13. CDR1 is SQVTM, CDR2 ANQGSEA, per germline.

This clone is a singleton in its sample. The DNA of the CDR3 is TGTGCCAGCAGCGAACCGGGACAGTCCTACGAGCAGTACTTC. It is translated as CASSEPGQSYEQYF. J is TRBJ2-7 and V is TRBV13, with 7 bases identical to TRBD1. J lost 1 base, V lost 5 bases, and 5 bases had no gene match. The germline V gene encodes CDR1 PRHDT and CDR2 FYEKMQ (reference sequence). The CDR3 runs 14 residues.

This chain connects TRBV19 to TRBJ1-1, with D possibly matching TRBD1 (6 bases). The ends were cut back, 8 bases at V and 0 bases at J, with 10 bases in the middle. Germline V lookup: CDR1 LNHDA, CDR2 SQIVND (reference sequence). The CDR3 runs to 13 residues. CDR3 region: CASPQGLNTEAFF. In nucleotides, the CDR3 is TGTGCCAGTCCCCAGGGGCTGAACACTGAAGCTTTCTTT.

This sequence joins TRBV9 and TRBJ2-3; TRBD2 might be the D (5 bases). V dropped 1 base and J dropped 2 bases, with 14 bases sitting between them. Germline CDR1 SGDLS, CDR2 YYNGEE. The CDR3 totals 16 residues. CDR3 DNA sequence: TGTGCCAGCAGCGTACCTTCTAGCCCCCACACAGATACGCAGTATTTT. It translates to CASSVPSSPHTDTQYF.

This chain connects TRBV28 to TRBJ2-5, with D tentatively TRBD1 (6 bases). This CDR3 has 15 residues. Germline values: CDR1 MDHEN, CDR2 SYDVKM. V lost 7 bases and J lost 7, with 22 bases in between. CDR3: CASILGQWGQGTQYF. The CDR3 DNA sequence: TGTGCCAGCATTCTCGGACAGTGGGGGCAGGGGACCCAGTACTTC.

This clone was detected once. The chain combines TRBV7-2 with TRBJ2-5; the D is unclear. This CDR3 contains 15 residues. CDR1 is SGHTA and CDR2 is FQGNSA in the germline V gene. Trimming removed 6 bases from V and 2 bases from J, with 16 bases in between. CDR3 in amino acids: CASRFGPVEQETQYF. The CDR3 DNA reads as TGTGCCAGCAGATTTGGGCCCGTCGAACAAGAGACCCAGTACTTC.